The 18 T cell receptor beta chains listed next were all sequenced from one sample in a study of blood T cell repertoires in COVID-19. TCRdb keeps only in-frame clones here, not all; method: immunoSEQ multiplex PCR. This table holds about 46,000 clones, around 83% found once. Sequenced input: peripheral blood. The receptor set was obtained from a woman over 75 with acute or convalescent COVID-19.

J is TRBJ1-2 and V is TRBV6-5, with unresolved D. The CDR3 totals 16 residues. V gave up 2 bases and J gave up 7 bases, with 20 bases separating them. The germline V gene encodes CDR1 MNHEY and CDR2 SVGAGI. DNA of the CDR3: TGTGCCAGCAGTTACCCTCCCGGCAGGTCGGATGCTGGCTACACCTTC. As protein: CASSYPPGRSDAGYTF.

The chain uses TRBV5-4 and TRBJ2-5, with TRBD2 as a possible D gene (6 bases). CDR1 SGHNT and CDR2 YYREEE come from the germline V gene (reference sequence). There are 15 residues in the CDR3. The germline V and J ends were trimmed by 2 bases and 2 bases, with 13 bases remaining between them. CDR3 residues: CASSLPLGRQETQYF. The CDR3 DNA follows: TGTGCCAGCAGCTTACCCCTTGGGAGGCAAGAGACCCAGTACTTC. Full variable domain (outside the CDR3, taken from reference TRBV5-4 and TRBJ2-5): ETGVTQSPTHLIKTRGQQVTLRCSSQSGHNTVSWYQQALGQGPQFIFQYYREEENGRGNFPPRFSGLQFPNYSSELNVNALELDDSALYLCASSLPLGRQETQYFGPGTRLLVL.

In this sample, this clone turned up a few times. The chain has TRBV5-1 and TRBJ1-1; 7 bases map to TRBD1. Trimming took 2 bases from V and 4 from J; bases not matched to a gene: 8. This CDR3 has 15 amino acids. From germline, CDR1 is SGHRS and CDR2 YFSETQ. The CDR3 DNA reads TGCGCCAGCAGCTTCCGACAGGGCCCAGCCACTGAAGCTTTCTTT. It encodes CASSFRQGPATEAFF. The complete variable domain, with remaining parts taken from reference TRBV5-1 and TRBJ1-1, reads KAGVTQTPRYLIKTRGQQVTLSCSPISGHRSVSWYQQTPGQGLQFLFEYFSETQRNKGNFPGRFSGRQFSNSRSEMNVSTLELGDSALYLCASSFRQGPATEAFFGQGTRLTVV.

This chain connects TRBV7-3 to TRBJ2-7, with 12 positions matching TRBD2. V shed 6 bases and J 5 bases; nucleotides not matched to a gene: 5. CDR1 is SGHTA, CDR2 FQGTGA, per germline. CDR3 length: 14 residues. The CDR3 loop reads CASSLSSGGDEQYF. The CDR3 DNA sequence: TGTGCCAGCAGTTTATCTAGCGGGGGGGACGAGCAGTACTTC.

The chain recombines TRBV6-4 with TRBJ1-1; 10 nucleotides align to TRBD1. Germline V gene lookup returns CDR1 MRHNA and CDR2 SNTAGT. With V trimmed by 7 bases and J by 4 bases, 12 bases remained unmatched. CDR3 length equals 16 residues. In DNA, the CDR3 is TGTGCCAGCAAGGGACAGGGGCTCAGCGGGACCACTGAAGCTTTCTTT. Encoded protein: CASKGQGLSGTTEAFF.

This clone was counted once. This sequence joins TRBV19 and TRBJ1-1, with 12 nucleotides matching TRBD1. Germline CDR1 and CDR2: LNHDA and SQIVND (reference sequence). CDR3 length equals 15 residues. With 4 bases clipped from V and 5 bases from J, the junction kept 5 bases outside the gene matches. CDR3 amino acids: CASSSGTGGKTEAFF. CDR3 coding DNA: TGTGCCAGTAGTAGCGGGACAGGGGGCAAAACTGAAGCTTTCTTT.

The J gene is TRBJ1-2, the V gene TRBV6-5; 8 nucleotides line up with TRBD1. V was clipped by 6 bases and J by 0 bases; unmatched bases: 3. Per the germline V gene, CDR1 is MNHEY and CDR2 is SVGAGI. CDR3 size: 14 residues. The CDR3 sequence: CASRHRGSNYGYTF. The CDR3 nucleotides read TGTGCCAGCAGACACAGGGGGTCTAACTATGGCTACACCTTC.

CDR3 residues: CASSPETGSGNSPLHF. CDR3 coding DNA: TGTGCCAGCAGCCCCGAGACAGGGTCTGGTAATTCACCCCTCCACTTT. V usage is TRBV5-6 and J usage is TRBJ1-6; 7 nucleotides align to TRBD1. The CDR3 is 16 amino acids. CDR1 is SGHDT, CDR2 YYEEEE, per germline. V shed 4 bases, J shed 6 bases, and the junction held 10 bases outside the gene matches.

The chain combines TRBV7-2 with TRBJ2-5, with 7 bases matching TRBD2. V was clipped by 3 bases and J by 4 bases; unmatched bases: 11. The CDR3 has 16 residues. The germline CDR1 and CDR2 sequences are SGHTA and FQGNSA. CDR3 in amino acids: CASSFGSGAYTETQYF. DNA for the CDR3: TGTGCCAGCAGCTTTGGCAGCGGGGCCTATACAGAGACCCAGTACTTC.

CDR3 bases: TGCGCCAGCAGCTTGGCAACAGGGGGATTTGTCTCCTACGAGCAGTACTTC. Residues: CASSLATGGFVSYEQYF. V gene TRBV5-1 combines with J gene TRBJ2-7; TRBD1 agrees at 8 bases. CDR3 length: 17 residues. Germline V gene lookup returns CDR1 SGHRS and CDR2 YFSETQ. V lost 0 bases, J lost 0 bases, and 8 bases stayed unmatched.

The chain links TRBV9 to TRBJ1-4; TRBD1 matches at 7 bases. CDR1 and CDR2 (germline): SGDLS, YYNGEE. The CDR3 totals 15 residues. J lost 4 bases, V lost 0 bases, and 3 bases had no gene match. CDR3 protein: CASSVGGTVNEKLFF. The DNA of the CDR3 is TGTGCCAGCAGCGTAGGTGGGACAGTTAATGAAAAACTGTTTTTT.

V gene TRBV19 combines with J gene TRBJ1-2, with 11 bases matching TRBD1. CDR1 and CDR2 from the germline V gene are LNHDA and SQIVND (reference sequence). V lost 7 bases, J lost 7 bases, and 8 bases stayed unmatched. CDR3 size: 14 residues. As DNA, the CDR3 is TGTGCCAGTACCCCTAGGACAGGGGGCTTTGGCTACACCTTC. Translation: CASTPRTGGFGYTF.

The chain carries TRBV11-2 and TRBJ1-2; the D gene is possibly TRBD1 (6 bases). The CDR3 is 15 residues long. Per germline, CDR1 SGHAT and CDR2 FQNNGV. The V and J ends lost 3 bases and 0 bases respectively, with 11 bases between them. CDR3 region: CASSFTGITNYGYTF. The CDR3 nucleotides are TGTGCCAGCAGCTTCACAGGGATCACTAACTATGGCTACACCTTC.

In its sample, this clone was seen a few times. This chain connects TRBV12-3 or TRBV12-4 to TRBJ2-7; TRBD1 matches 7 bases. The CDR3 runs to 13 residues. Losses at the gene ends were 8 bases for V and 0 bases for J; bases not matched to a gene: 4. CDR3 sequence (DNA): TGTGCCAGCCGCAGACAGGGCTCCTACGAGCAGTACTTC. Amino acid sequence: CASRRQGSYEQYF.

The gene calls are TRBV6-5 and TRBJ2-1, with 11 bases aligning to TRBD2. V trimming: 10 bases; J trimming: 7 bases; junction bases outside the gene matches: 9. Germline values: CDR1 MNHEY, CDR2 SVGAGI. The CDR3 has 14 residues. DNA of the CDR3: TGTGCCACCATGGGATTAGCGGGGGGGAATGAGCAGTTCTTC. Amino acids: CATMGLAGGNEQFF.

Regarding this clone: A junction boundary mismatches the germline segment, possibly from a read error. This rearrangement joins TRBV5-8 to TRBJ1-2, with a possible D match to TRBD1 (6 bases). This CDR3 comprises 14 residues. Germline CDR1 reads SGHTS; CDR2 reads YDEGEE. CDR3 nucleotides: TGTGCCAGCAGCTTGGAGAGGATCGGGGGGCCTTCGTACTTC. Amino acids: CASSLERIGGPSYF.

The chain recombines TRBV10-3 with TRBJ2-7; 9 nucleotides align to TRBD1. Germline loops: CDR1 ENHRY, CDR2 SYGVKD. J lost 0 bases, V lost 5 bases, and 5 bases had no gene match. This CDR3 contains 15 residues. The CDR3 sequence: CAISTQGALSYEQYF. For the CDR3, the DNA is TGTGCCATCAGTACACAGGGGGCTCTCTCCTACGAGCAGTACTTC.

This clone has only one observation. This chain joins TRBV10-2 and TRBJ1-3; 8 positions match TRBD1. Trimming took 4 bases from V and 3 from J; bases not matched to a gene: 2. Germline V gene lookup returns CDR1 WSHSY and CDR2 SAAADI. CDR3 length: 14 residues. Written as DNA, the CDR3 is TGCGCCAGCAGTGCCGGGACAGGTGGAAACACCATATATTTT. Amino acids: CASSAGTGGNTIYF.